Each of the 21 T cell receptor beta chains below was sequenced from the same sample in a study of CD8+CD57+ T cells in acquired aplastic anemia. Both TCR beta VDJ combination and CDR3 sequence profiling were carried out. Genomic DNA was the template for this profiling. One entry per CDR3 protein results from TCRdb running MiXCR on the reads. The repertoire consists of roughly 160,000 distinct CDR3 sequences, with just under 65% occurring once and the leading ten covering 45% to 50%. The specimen sequenced was sorted CD4+, CD8+, or CD8+CD57+ T cells (not recorded which) from PBMCs. The receptors come from a human donor in good health.

Concerning this clonotype: Because the CDR3 is missing its conserved closing phenylalanine or tryptophan, this is likely a read error. The J gene is TRBJ2-7, the V gene TRBV7-9; D not resolved. V was cut by 5 bases and J by 5 bases, with 7 bases left in between. CDR1 and CDR2 (germline): SEHNR, FQNEAQ (reference sequence). There are 11 residues in the CDR3. CDR3 bases: TGTGCCAGCAGCCTGGGTGACGAGCAGTACCTC. Translating it yields CASSLGDEQYL.

This clonotype is a singleton in its sample. The V and J genes are TRBV19 and TRBJ1-2; D is perhaps TRBD1 (5 bases). The CDR3 totals 18 residues. Germline assignment: CDR1 LNHDA and CDR2 SQIVND (reference sequence). V lost 2 bases, J lost 1 base, and 20 bases lay in between. CDR3 sequence reads: CASSIHKVSAGSNYGYTF. Here the CDR3 DNA reads TGTGCCAGTAGTATACACAAGGTATCGGCAGGGAGTAACTATGGCTACACCTTC.

The rearrangement joins TRBV15 to TRBJ1-2; D is unclear. In germline, CDR1 is LNHNV, CDR2 YYDKDF (reference sequence). V lost 0 bases to trimming and J lost 8 bases, with 13 bases between them. The CDR3 covers 14 residues. The CDR3 DNA sequence: TGTGCCACCAGCAGAGATATCCAGTCTATGGGCTACACCTTC. Translation gives CATSRDIQSMGYTF.

Points on this clonotype: A read error may produce the germline difference seen at one junction end. The V call is TRBV7-2, the J call TRBJ2-5; possible D gene TRBD1, 6 bases. The CDR3 extends over 16 amino acids. The germline gives CDR1 SGHTA, CDR2 FQGNSA. CDR3 residues: CASSLEVGAGQETQYF. CDR3 DNA sequence: TGCGCCAGCAGCTTGGAAGTGGGGGCAGGGCAAGAGACCCAGTACTTC.

This chain connects TRBV19 to TRBJ1-4; unclear D gene. The V gene lost 7 bases and the J gene lost 1 base, with 13 bases spanning the gap. Germline assignment: CDR1 LNHDA and CDR2 SQIVND (reference sequence). The CDR3 length is 15 residues. DNA for the CDR3: TGTGCCAGTACCCCTTCAGCGGGAACTAATGAAAAACTGTTTTTT. Its protein product is CASTPSAGTNEKLFF.

This chain links TRBV7-6 with TRBJ1-5, with a weak D call TRBD1 (6 bases). This CDR3 comprises 15 residues. Trimming cost V 5 bases and J 5 bases, with 16 bases left between them. Per germline, CDR1 SGHVS and CDR2 FNYEAQ. CDR3 sequence (DNA): TGTGCCAGCAGCGCTGAAAGGGGGAGGGATCAGCCCCAGCATTTT. Protein product: CASSAERGRDQPQHF.

The table lists this clonotype with a count of one. This sequence joins TRBV7-2 and TRBJ1-5; possible D gene TRBD1, 5 bases. CDR1 is SGHTA and CDR2 is FQGNSA in the germline V gene. Trimming pared 9 bases from V and 5 bases from J, leaving 20 bases between. This CDR3 is 15 amino acids long. The CDR3 spells CASSRPGDHDQPQHF. DNA of the CDR3: TGTGCCAGTAGTCGACCGGGGGATCATGATCAGCCCCAGCATTTT.

This clonotype was observed once. One junction end disagrees with the germline gene, perhaps due to a read error. The chain is built from TRBV7-9 and TRBJ2-1; 8 positions match TRBD1. Germline V gene lookup returns CDR1 SEHNR and CDR2 FQNEAQ (reference sequence). CDR3 length: 15 residues. The CDR3 nucleotides are TGTGCCAGCAGCCCCGACAGGGGTTCCTACAATGTGCAGTTCTTC. Its translation is CASSPDRGSYNVQFF.

J is TRBJ2-5 and V is TRBV24-1; 8 bases match TRBD1. This CDR3 is 17 amino acids long. V shed 3 bases and J 2 bases; nucleotides not matched to a gene: 10. Germline CDR1 and CDR2: KGHDR and SFDVKD. CDR3 region: CATSDPGGTGQQETQYF. The CDR3 DNA reads TGTGCCACCAGTGATCCCGGCGGGACAGGCCAACAAGAGACCCAGTACTTC.

V usage is TRBV7-2 and J usage is TRBJ2-7; D remains unclear. The CDR3 loop spans 12 amino acids. CDR1 is SGHTA and CDR2 is FQGNSA in the germline V gene. Trimming cost V 6 bases and J 4 bases, with 10 bases left between them. CDR3 coding DNA: TGTGCCAGCAGGAGCTTGGGGTACGAGCAGTACTTC. It specifies CASRSLGYEQYF. Full variable domain (missing parts from reference TRBV7-2 and TRBJ2-7): GAGVSQSPSNKVTEKGKDVELRCDPISGHTALYWYRQSLGQGLEFLIYFQGNSAPDKSGLPSDRFSAERTGGSVSTLTIQRTQQEDSAVYLCASRSLGYEQYFGPGTRLTVT.

This clonotype was recorded many times. CDR3 bases: TGCGCCAGCAGCCAAGGAACCAGGTCGCACGGAAACACCATATATTTT. This sequence encodes CASSQGTRSHGNTIYF. J is TRBJ1-3 and V is TRBV4-3, with no clear D. Trimming removed 1 base at V and 4 bases at J, with 14 bases between. This CDR3 contains 16 residues. The germline V gene has CDR1 LGHNA and CDR2 YSLEER.

V is TRBV15 and J is TRBJ2-7; possible D gene TRBD1, 6 bases. Trimming took off 0 bases at V and 4 bases at J, with 13 bases between the two ends. Germline V gene data show CDR1 as LNHNV and CDR2 as YYDKDF (reference sequence). This CDR3 contains 15 residues. The CDR3 sequence is CATSRDPAGVYEQYF. CDR3 coding DNA: TGTGCCACCAGCAGAGATCCAGCAGGGGTATACGAGCAGTACTTC.

This clonotype showed up just once. The J gene is TRBJ1-1, the V gene TRBV7-2; TRBD1 agrees at 7 bases. V dropped 5 bases and J dropped 2; count of bases not matched to a gene: 5. Germline V gene lookup returns CDR1 SGHTA and CDR2 FQGNSA. The CDR3 length is 14 residues. The CDR3 DNA follows: TGTGCCAGCAGCCCCCGACAGGGAAACACTGAAGCTTTCTTT. It specifies CASSPRQGNTEAFF.

In the case of this clonotype: The junction shows a germline mismatch at one end, possibly a read error. In DNA, the CDR3 is TGTGCCAGCAGTGACGTCTATGGCTACACGTTC. Protein: CASSDVYGYTF. The rearrangement uses TRBV6-1 and TRBJ1-2, with D uncertain. Germline V gene data show CDR1 as MNHNS and CDR2 as SASEGT. CDR3 length: 11 residues.

This clonotype came up once. V and J are TRBV29-1 and TRBJ2-7; TRBD1 matches 9 bases. Germline CDR1 SQVTM, CDR2 ANQGSEA. The CDR3 totals 13 residues. V trimming: 7 bases; J trimming: 3 bases; junction bases outside the gene matches: 7. The CDR3 DNA reads as TGCAGCGGGGTGACAGGGGGGGACTACGAGCAGTACTTC. Protein sequence: CSGVTGGDYEQYF.

As to this clonotype: The junction departs from the called germline gene at one end, perhaps through a read error. This rearrangement joins TRBV10-3 to TRBJ2-1; the match to TRBD2 covers 8 bases. Germline CDR1 ENHRY, CDR2 SYGVKD. The CDR3 loop spans 15 amino acids. CDR3 protein: CAISEKLAETVERFF. Here the CDR3 DNA reads TGTGCCATCAGTGAGAAACTAGCGGAGACGGTTGAGCGGTTCTTC.

This clonotype was seen once. The rearrangement joins TRBV7-2 to TRBJ1-5; TRBD1 agrees at 9 bases. The germline V gene encodes CDR1 SGHTA and CDR2 FQGNSA. This CDR3 comprises 17 residues. With 5 bases clipped from V and 1 base from J, the junction kept 9 bases outside the gene matches. CDR3 DNA sequence: TGTGCCAGCAGCGCACGGACAGGGGTTGAAAGCAATCAGCCCCAGCATTTT. Residues: CASSARTGVESNQPQHF.

This clonotype showed up just a few times. The chain has TRBV7-2 and TRBJ2-1; unclear D gene. The CDR3 consists of 15 residues. V lost 5 bases to trimming and J lost 4 bases, with 15 bases between them. Germline values: CDR1 SGHTA, CDR2 FQGNSA. The DNA for the CDR3 is TGTGCCAGCAGCCGTACAGCACTACCATACAATGAGCAGTTCTTC. This codes for CASSRTALPYNEQFF.

This clonotype is a singleton in its sample. CDR3 in DNA: TGTGCCAGCAGTTCGCCGCGGACAGGGAAAGAGACCCAGTACTTC. Encoded protein: CASSSPRTGKETQYF. The gene calls are TRBV25-1 and TRBJ2-5; TRBD1 agrees at 8 bases. Germline CDR1 is MGHDK and CDR2 is SYGVNS. The CDR3 extends over 15 amino acids. Trimming removed 5 bases from V and 3 bases from J; junction bases left unmatched: 8.

The chain carries TRBV4-1 and TRBJ1-4; D gene uncertain. With 3 bases removed from V and 4 bases from J, the gap between germline ends came to 9 bases. Per the germline V gene, CDR1 is MGHRA and CDR2 is YSYEKL. This CDR3 has 14 residues. This CDR3 is CASSHTSVNEKLFF. In nucleotides, the CDR3 is TGCGCCAGCAGCCATACTTCGGTTAATGAAAAACTGTTTTTT.

Note on this clonotype: Lacking the conserved final phenylalanine or tryptophan, this CDR3 likely reflects a read error. The chain uses TRBV9 and TRBJ1-1; no reliable D call. Germline lookup yields CDR1 SGDLS and CDR2 YYNGEE. Trimming took 0 bases from V and 3 from J, leaving 9 bases between them. This CDR3 spans 14 amino acids. The CDR3 region is CASSVVVGHTEAFC. The CDR3 DNA sequence: TGTGCCAGCAGCGTAGTCGTAGGGCACACTGAAGCTTTCTGT.